The T cell receptor beta chain under discussion was sequenced for a study of T cell responses to AZD1222 COVID-19 vaccine (dated by TCRdb to the early 2020s). In terms of the full investigation: A total of 230 to 250 trial participants underwent TCR sequencing, of whom 207 had received two doses of AZD1222 and around 26 had received two doses of the MenACWY control vaccine. Enrollment into the trials was organized by age into subgroups of 18-55, 56-69 and 70-plus years, and those subgroups contained about 160, 30 and 59 TCR-sequenced participants, respectively.

The CDR3 regions of human TCRbeta chains were analyzed by immunosequencing. Concerning the study's data processing: Repertoire TCRs were checked for matches against a reference library of SARS-CoV-2-specific TCRs that had been generated using the MIRA antigen-specificity platform. Breadth meant the fraction of unique TCRs that were SARS-CoV-2-associated, whereas depth meant the fraction of total T cells that were SARS-CoV-2-associated. Using the MIRA data, every spike-specific TCR was mapped to the spike region that the TCR reacted to and assigned to either a CD4 or a CD8 class. Log10-transformed breadth and depth values were compared by one-way ANOVA with Sidak's multiple comparisons tests. This is the immuneACCESS table as TCRdb keeps it, with only in-frame sequences that have V and J called. A part of the clones is gone; compared with another copy, unresolved V genes explain less than half, and the rest is unexplained. V and J calls and clone size are as listed in that table; D and trimming were resolved from the DNA. The sample table holds roughly 120,000 clones, of which over 75% were seen once. Roughly 3.8% of the sample is in the top ten clones.

Study-level results and caveats: Reportedly, close to half of the unique spike-specific TCRs recognized epitopes lying outside the regions that are mutated in the B.1.351 and B.1.1.7 variants. The whole spike protein was spanned by vaccine-associated CD4 TCRs, and dominant responses were seen in regions 160-218 and 743-854. After two AZD1222 doses, spike-specific TCR breadth and depth were significantly higher than at day 0 and than in MenACWY recipients. Participants were mostly white British, with more females than males. The authors suggested clonal diversity may have been underestimated. Conclusions about previously exposed vaccinees are limited, since just five or six AZD1222 recipients were seropositive for SARS-CoV-2 at baseline. No day 14 peak-response samples were available, so repertoires were characterized only after the peak T cell response. In the small 56-69-year group, the increase in depth fell short of significance, most likely because of low power.

The CDR3 spans 14 residues, from the cysteine through the phenylalanine. Just CDR3 DNA is preserved here, 42 bases in frame from base 1. CDR1 SGHRS and CDR2 YFSETQ were looked up in the germline V gene. V loses 4 bases of germline sequence and J loses 4 bases, and the interval between the two ends is 14 bases. The time point label, read with the paper, signifies: baseline before first vaccination. The sample's treatment or condition label, in plain terms: meningococcal conjugate vaccine given as trial control. Vaccinee samples were obtained from the UK trials COV001 and COV002, which included a single-blind randomized controlled phase 2/3 trial of AZD1222 (ChAdOx1 nCoV-19) in healthy adults. For TCRbeta chain sequencing, PBMC samples were collected from trial participants at day 0 and at day 28 after the second dose. This clone appeared a few times. It lacks a known antigen. Base qualities are not provided; no much larger clone lies one nucleotide away.

The clonotype comes from an adult in good health. The chain joins TRBV5-1 to TRBJ1-2, with a weak D call of TRBD1 (5 bases match). The sample in question was peripheral blood, obtained on day 0 of MenACWY control vaccination. The CDR3: CASSLTDPAYGYTF. The bases read TGCGCCAGCAGCCTGACAGACCCGGCCTATGGCTACACCTTC.